These T cell receptor beta chains were read from a single sample in a study of cytomegalovirus exposure and HLA in healthy donors. Libraries were prepared by immunoSEQ multiplex PCR; TCRdb keeps only in-frame clonotypes and omits some of them. This repertoire comprises 150,000 to 200,000 clones; its ten largest clones make up over 1%. The sample taken for sequencing was PBMCs. These receptor sequences come from a woman aged 60-70 years in good health and CMV-seronegative. Each CDR3 is given with its conserved first and last residue. A D gene is named only where the DNA matches it firmly.

D gene	J gene	V gene	CDR3 DNA	CDR3 protein
TRBD1	TRBJ1-2	TRBV30	TGTGCCTGGGGTCTATCCGGGACAGGGAATGGCTACACCTTC	CAWGLSGTGNGYTF
TRBD1	TRBJ1-1	TRBV2	TGTGCCAGCAAGACAGGGGTCACTGAAGCTTTCTTT	CASKTGVTEAFF
.	TRBJ1-1	TRBV5-1	TGCGCCAGCAGCTTGGATCCCCATTCAGAGACTTACACTGAAGCTTTCTTT	CASSLDPHSETYTEAFF
TRBD2	TRBJ2-3	TRBV10-2	TGCGCCAGCATCTTAGGGCTAGCGGGGGGGCAAGATACGCAGTATTTT	CASILGLAGGQDTQYF
.	TRBJ2-7	TRBV27	.	CASSSSQGPVSYEQYF
.	TRBJ2-3	TRBV11-1	TGTGCCAGCAGCAGGGGAGGAGGGGCCTACACTAGCACAGATACGCAGTATTTT	CASSRGGGAYTSTDTQYF
.	TRBJ1-5	TRBV12-5	TGTGCTAGTGGTTCCCCCCCGGGTAGCGGGCTAGAAGGCAATCAGCCCCAGCATTTT	CASGSPPGSGLEGNQPQHF
.	TRBJ2-7	TRBV5-6	TGTGCCAGCAGCCGCGATCCGGGACTGAACTCCTACGAGCAGTACTTC	CASSRDPGLNSYEQYF
.	TRBJ1-4	TRBV2	TGTGCCAGCAGGAGGTATGAAAAACTGTTTTTT	CASRRYEKLFF
.	TRBJ2-2	TRBV6-4	TGTGCCAGCAGTGCTGGGCCGAACACCGGGGAGCTGTTTTTT	CASSAGPNTGELFF
.	TRBJ1-5	TRBV19	TGTGCCAGTAGTATACAGGGTAACAATCAGCCCCAGCATTTT	CASSIQGNNQPQHF
TRBD1	TRBJ2-7	TRBV7-3	TGTGCCAGCAGCTCCGGGACAGGGTACGGCGAGCAGTACTTC	CASSSGTGYGEQYF
TRBD2	TRBJ2-5	TRBV5-1	TGCGCCAGCAGCTTGAGCGGGGTGGCAGAAGAGACCCAGTACTTC	CASSLSGVAEETQYF
.	TRBJ2-7	TRBV21-1	TGTGCCAGCAGCAATTTTGGGACAGCACACTCCTACGAGCAGTACTTC	CASSNFGTAHSYEQYF
TRBD1	TRBJ1-2	TRBV7-9	TGTGCCAGCAGCTTAGGACAGGGGAGCGGCTACACCTTC	CASSLGQGSGYTF
.	TRBJ2-7	TRBV7-2	TGTGCCAGCAGCTTAGTTAGTGGGAGCTCCTACGAGCAGTACTTC	CASSLVSGSSYEQYF
.	TRBJ1-2	TRBV5-4	TGTGCCAGCAGCCAATTGGGAGCAAACTATGGCTACACCTTC	CASSQLGANYGYTF
.	TRBJ2-2	TRBV19	TGTGCCAGTAGTACACCGGGACAACGAACCGGGGAGCTGTTTTTT	CASSTPGQRTGELFF
.	TRBJ2-1	TRBV14	TGTGCCAGCAGCCAAACGAGGAGAAAGGCTTACAATGAGCAGTTCTTC	CASSQTRRKAYNEQFF
.	TRBJ2-7	TRBV4-1	TGCGCCAGCAGCCAAGATGCCCGGGCCTACGAGCAGTACTTC	CASSQDARAYEQYF
.	TRBJ2-7	TRBV5-1	TGCGCCAGCAGCTCCTGGACTACCTCCTACGAGCAGTACTTC	CASSSWTTSYEQYF
.	TRBJ2-7	TRBV27	TGTGCCAGCAGTTTATCGACAGCGTACTACGAGCAGTACTTC	CASSLSTAYYEQYF
.	TRBJ1-2	TRBV5-1	TGCGCCAGCAGCCGCGGAAGCCTCATCTATGGCTACACCTTC	CASSRGSLIYGYTF
.	TRBJ1-6	TRBV5-1	TGCGCCAGCAGCTCAAGACAGGAAAGCTCCTATAATTCACCCCTCCACTTT	CASSSRQESSYNSPLHF
.	TRBJ1-1	TRBV5-6	TGTGCCAGCAGCTTAGAGGGGAACACTGAAGCTTTCTTT	CASSLEGNTEAFF
.	TRBJ1-3	TRBV29-1	TGCGGGGGGAAGGGTTTGACCTCTGGAAACACCATATATTTT	CGGKGLTSGNTIYF
TRBD2	TRBJ2-7	TRBV6-6	TGTGCCAGCAGGGTGGGGGCTAGCGGGAGCAACGAGCAGTACTTC	CASRVGASGSNEQYF
.	TRBJ1-1	TRBV5-1	TGCGCCAGCAGCTTGTTCGGATCCCCTTCGACTAATGAAGCTTTCTTT	CASSLFGSPSTNEAFF
TRBD2	TRBJ2-3	TRBV10-3	TGTGCCATGAGTAGCGGGAGCACAGATACGCAGTATTTT	CAMSSGSTDTQYF
.	TRBJ2-7	TRBV12-5	TGTGCTAGTGGTTTGGCGAGAATCCCCTACGAGCAGTACTTC	CASGLARIPYEQYF
.	TRBJ2-2	TRBV7-9	TGTGCCAGCAGCCCTGGGGGGTCAAGTGGGGAGCTGTTTTTT	CASSPGGSSGELFF
TRBD1	TRBJ1-5	TRBV10-3	TGTGCCATCAGCATGGACAGGGGTAACCAGCCCCAGCATTTT	CAISMDRGNQPQHF
.	TRBJ1-1	TRBV7-3	TGTGCCAGCAGCTCGCACACCAACACTGAAGCTTTCTTT	CASSSHTNTEAFF
.	TRBJ2-2	TRBV7-9	TGTGCATCTCTAGGGGCGAACACCGGGGAGCTGTTTTTT	CASLGANTGELFF
TRBD2	TRBJ2-5	TRBV7-2	TGTGCCAGCAGCTCCGGGGGGGCCGGAGAGACCCAGTACTTC	CASSSGGAGETQYF
TRBD2	TRBJ2-3	TRBV7-8	TGTGCCAGCAGCCCACGGGGACTAGTACGTAGCTCAGATACGCAGTATTTT	CASSPRGLVRSSDTQYF
TRBD2	TRBJ2-7	TRBV29-1	TGCAGCGCCCACAAGGGACTAGCGGATAACGAGCAGTACTTC	CSAHKGLADNEQYF
TRBD1	TRBJ1-4	TRBV2	TGTGCCAGCATTCCGGACAGGGGGGACAAAAAACTGTTTTTT	CASIPDRGDKKLFF
TRBD1	TRBJ1-1	TRBV7-6	TGTGCCAGCAGCTCCTCGAGGACAGGGGGCGGCACTGAAGCTTTCTTT	CASSSSRTGGGTEAFF
.	TRBJ1-5	TRBV5-1	TGCGCCAGCAGCTTGGGCCCCGGCGGGCAGCCCCAGCATTTT	CASSLGPGGQPQHF
.	TRBJ2-4	TRBV19	TGTGCCAGTAGTATAGACTTTTTCGGCATTCAGTACTTC	CASSIDFFGIQYF
TRBD1	TRBJ2-3	TRBV27	TGTGCCAGCACACGACAGGGGTCGATAGATACGCAGTATTTT	CASTRQGSIDTQYF
.	TRBJ1-5	TRBV30	TGTGCCTGGAGTGTAACCGGGGGAGGTCAGCCCCAGCATTTT	CAWSVTGGGQPQHF
.	TRBJ1-5	TRBV19	TGTGCCAGTAGTATATGGCCGGGTAGCAATCAGCCCCAGCATTTT	CASSIWPGSNQPQHF